This passage covers 27 T cell receptor beta chains from one sample sequenced in a study of blood T cell repertoires in COVID-19. Assay used: immunoSEQ multiplex PCR; TCRdb lists only in-frame clones, some missing. The data contain fewer than 300,000 clones, 70% to 90% of them singletons. The sequencing sample was made of peripheral blood. These receptor sequences come from a woman aged 40 to 50 who had recovered from COVID-19.

The V gene is TRBV12-3 or TRBV12-4, the J gene TRBJ2-2; D unresolved. There are 13 residues in the CDR3. Trimming cost V 2 bases and J 8 bases, with 9 bases left between them. The CDR3 spells CASSLLLYGELFF. For the CDR3, the DNA is TGTGCCAGCAGTTTATTACTGTATGGGGAGCTGTTTTTT.

CDR3 sequence reads: CASSQERCDGELFF. CDR3 nucleotides: TGTGCCAGCAGCCAAGAGAGGTGTGACGGGGAGCTGTTTTTT. This chain uses TRBV3-1 (or the pseudogene TRBV3-2) with TRBJ2-2; no reliable D call. Trimming shortened V by 0 bases and J by 7 bases, and 9 bases separated the two germline ends. Germline CDR1 reads LGHDT; CDR2 reads YNNKEL (reference sequence). This CDR3 is built from 14 residues.

This sequence joins TRBV3-1 (or the pseudogene TRBV3-2) and TRBJ1-1; 8 positions match TRBD1. The CDR3 extends over 17 amino acids. V was pared by 4 bases and J by 1 base, with 11 bases of the junction left unmatched. Germline lookup yields CDR1 LGHDT and CDR2 YNNKEL (reference sequence). CDR3 sequence: CASSPYRQGSGNTEAFF. In nucleotides, the CDR3 is TGTGCCAGCAGCCCGTACAGACAGGGGTCCGGGAACACTGAAGCTTTCTTT.

This clone is a singleton in its sample. The genes are TRBV9 and TRBJ2-6; TRBD1 matches 7 bases. The CDR3 loop spans 15 amino acids. Trimming at V came to 3 bases and at J to 2 bases, leaving 2 bases not matched to a gene. The germline V gene encodes CDR1 SGDLS and CDR2 YYNGEE. CDR3 DNA sequence: TGTGCCAGCAGCGCTCAGGGGGCTGGGGCCAACGTCCTGACTTTC. As protein: CASSAQGAGANVLTF.

The V call is TRBV5-1, the J call TRBJ1-1; no firm D call. This CDR3 comprises 11 residues. Germline CDR1 is SGHRS and CDR2 is YFSETQ. V lost 4 bases, J lost 11 bases, and 12 bases lay in between. In DNA form, the CDR3 reads TGCGCCAGCAGCACGGTCCCATCGGCTTTCTTT. It encodes CASSTVPSAFF. Full variable domain (missing parts from reference TRBV5-1 and TRBJ1-1): KAGVTQTPRYLIKTRGQQVTLSCSPISGHRSVSWYQQTPGQGLQFLFEYFSETQRNKGNFPGRFSGRQFSNSRSEMNVSTLELGDSALYLCASSTVPSAFFGQGTRLTVV.

This chain uses TRBV10-3 with TRBJ2-3, with 12 bases lining up with TRBD2. The CDR3 sequence is 17 residues long. Unmatched junction bases numbered 7, after V lost 6 bases and J lost 0 bases. From germline, CDR1 is ENHRY and CDR2 SYGVKD. The CDR3 region has the DNA TGTGCCATCAGGGGCCTAGCGGGAGGGAGCAGCACAGATACGCAGTATTTT. Protein: CAIRGLAGGSSTDTQYF.

About this clone itself: At one of its ends the junction is not consistent with the germline gene, which may arise from a read error. J is TRBJ2-7 and V is TRBV7-7; 10 bases are shared with TRBD1. CDR3 size: 13 residues. Germline V CDR1 and CDR2: SSHAT, FNYEAQ (reference sequence). The CDR3 bases are TGTGCTAGCAGCGCGGGACAGGGGAGTGAGCAGTACTTC. Protein: CASSAGQGSEQYF.

This sequence joins TRBV6-2 or TRBV6-3 and TRBJ2-5; TRBD2 is a possible D gene (5 bases). V shed 4 bases and J shed 0 bases, with 18 bases lying between them. Germline loops: CDR1 MNHEY, CDR2 SVGEGT. The CDR3 has 17 residues. The CDR3 nucleotides read TGTGCCAGCAGTTTGGGTCCGGCTAGCCCGTACCAAGAGACCCAGTACTTC. Its translation: CASSLGPASPYQETQYF.

This sequence joins TRBV27 and TRBJ1-2; a weak D match, TRBD1 (6 bases). CDR3 length equals 15 residues. Between the trimmed V and J ends, which lost 6 bases and 4 bases, there was a span of 18 bases. Germline loops: CDR1 MNHEY, CDR2 SMNVEV (reference sequence). The CDR3 DNA sequence: TGTGCCAGCAGCCCCATCGGGGGGGCTAGCTATGGCTACACCTTC. This codes for CASSPIGGASYGYTF.

This chain links TRBV10-3 with TRBJ2-3; 11 nucleotides match TRBD2. Germline V gene sequence: CDR1 ENHRY, CDR2 SYGVKD. This CDR3 is built from 16 residues. V was pared by 2 bases and J by 6 bases, with 7 bases of the junction left unmatched. CDR3 sequence reads: CAISERGLAGGDTQYF. The CDR3, as DNA: TGTGCCATCAGTGAGCGGGGCTTAGCGGGGGGGGATACGCAGTATTTT.

The CDR3: CASSIFPGDYNEQFF. The DNA of the CDR3 is TGTGCCAGTAGTATATTCCCGGGGGACTACAATGAGCAGTTCTTC. The chain recombines TRBV19 with TRBJ2-1; D possibly corresponds to TRBD2 (6 bases). Trimming took 2 bases from V and 3 from J, leaving 11 bases between them. The CDR3 runs to 15 residues. The germline V gene encodes CDR1 LNHDA and CDR2 SQIVND (reference sequence). The full variable domain, its missing parts supplied by reference TRBV19 and TRBJ2-1, is DGGITQSPKYLFRKEGQNVTLSCEQNLNHDAMYWYRQDPGQGLRLIYYSQIVNDFQKGDIAEGYSVSREKKESFPLTVTSAQKNPTAFYLCASSIFPGDYNEQFFGPGTRLTVL.

The V gene is TRBV7-2, the J gene TRBJ2-7, with TRBD2 matching 9 bases. V dropped 7 bases and J dropped 1; count of bases not matched to a gene: 17. The CDR3 loop spans 18 amino acids. Per germline, CDR1 SGHTA and CDR2 FQGNSA. The CDR3 coding sequence is TGTGCCAGCATTGGGGCGGTCTGGGGTAGCGGGGGTTCCTACGAGCAGTACGTC. The encoded protein is CASIGAVWGSGGSYEQYV.

This chain connects TRBV19 to TRBJ1-5, with D uncertain. Trimming pared 8 bases from V and 2 bases from J, leaving 13 bases between. The CDR3 spans 14 residues. CDR1 and CDR2 (germline): LNHDA, SQIVND (reference sequence). The CDR3 reads CASRTPWGNQPQHF. The CDR3, as DNA: TGTGCCAGTCGGACTCCCTGGGGCAATCAGCCCCAGCATTTT.

The V call is TRBV25-1, the J call TRBJ2-7; perhaps TRBD2 as D (8 bases). V dropped 7 bases and J dropped 2 bases, with 27 bases sitting between them. This CDR3 has 18 residues. The germline V gene encodes CDR1 MGHDK and CDR2 SYGVNS. For the CDR3, the DNA is TGTGCCAGCACCCAAACCGGGACAGCTTCCGGGAGGGCCTACGAGCAGTACTTC. Amino acids: CASTQTGTASGRAYEQYF.

The chain combines TRBV6-5 with TRBJ1-2; the match to TRBD1 covers 7 bases. The CDR3 is 14 amino acids. Germline trimming cut 0 bases from V and 10 bases from J; bases unmatched to any gene: 8. Per the germline V gene, CDR1 is MNHEY and CDR2 is SVGAGI. The CDR3 sequence: CASSYSQTGLDYTF. For the CDR3, the DNA is TGTGCCAGCAGTTACTCCCAGACAGGGCTAGACTACACCTTC.

The chain is built from TRBV30 and TRBJ2-7; D possibly corresponds to TRBD1 (8 bases). With 4 bases removed from V and 4 bases from J, the gap between germline ends came to 23 bases. The germline gives CDR1 GTSNPN, CDR2 SVGIG (reference sequence). The length of the CDR3 is 16 residues. The CDR3 DNA follows: TGTGCCTGGATTGGGGGGGGGACAGGACCTTTGTACGAGCAGTACTTC. It is translated as CAWIGGGTGPLYEQYF.

The chain has TRBV5-6 and TRBJ1-5; D not certain. Trimming left V 4 bases short and J 6 bases short, with 8 bases between. The CDR3 runs to 12 residues. Germline-derived CDR1 and CDR2 are SGHDT and YYEEEE. The CDR3 region has the DNA TGTGCCAGCAGCGACGGGGTTCAGCCCCAGCATTTT. Translated, it gives CASSDGVQPQHF.

The chain combines TRBV24-1 with TRBJ1-2; no definite D call. The V end was cut by 3 bases, the J end by 3 bases, with 7 bases between. In germline, CDR1 is KGHDR, CDR2 SFDVKD. CDR3 size: 13 residues. The CDR3, as DNA: TGTGCCACCAGTGATCGAGGGTACTATGGCTACACCTTC. It translates to CATSDRGYYGYTF.

This clone was detected once. The chain recombines TRBV5-6 with TRBJ2-5, with D possibly being TRBD1 (6 bases). V was clipped by 1 base and J by 2 bases, with 9 bases between them. The CDR3 extends over 14 amino acids. Germline lookup yields CDR1 SGHDT and CDR2 YYEEEE. DNA for the CDR3: TGTGCCAGCAGCTTGTGGCAGGGGCAAGAGACCCAGTACTTC. Translating gives CASSLWQGQETQYF.

The chain links TRBV15 to TRBJ2-2; TRBD2 matches at 9 bases. CDR1 and CDR2 from the germline V gene are LNHNV and YYDKDF (reference sequence). The length of the CDR3 is 15 residues. With 5 bases clipped from V and 7 bases from J, the junction kept 8 bases outside the gene matches. CDR3 residues: CATSPRAGGVGELFF. As DNA, the CDR3 is TGTGCCACCAGCCCTCGGGCGGGAGGGGTCGGGGAGCTGTTTTTT.

The chain is built from TRBV5-1 and TRBJ2-5, with 7 nucleotides matching TRBD1. This CDR3 region has 15 residues. The V gene end was trimmed by 7 bases and the J gene end by 4 bases; junction bases not matched to a gene: 13. Germline V gene data show CDR1 as SGHRS and CDR2 as YFSETQ. Here the CDR3 DNA reads TGCGCCAGCCGGACCAGACAGGGACCGTCAGAGACCCAGTACTTC. Translation: CASRTRQGPSETQYF. Combining the CDR3 with reference TRBV5-1 and TRBJ2-5 gives the whole variable domain KAGVTQTPRYLIKTRGQQVTLSCSPISGHRSVSWYQQTPGQGLQFLFEYFSETQRNKGNFPGRFSGRQFSNSRSEMNVSTLELGDSALYLCASRTRQGPSETQYFGPGTRLLVL.

The chain is built from TRBV7-9 and TRBJ2-1; 10 positions agree with TRBD2. Germline assignment: CDR1 SEHNR and CDR2 FQNEAQ (reference sequence). The CDR3 length is 14 residues. V trimming: 1 base; J trimming: 12 bases; junction bases outside the gene matches: 6. The CDR3 region is CASSLVLAGVGQFF. The CDR3, as DNA: TGTGCCAGCAGCTTAGTCCTAGCGGGAGTGGGGCAGTTCTTC.

The gene calls are TRBV5-5 and TRBJ1-5, with D maybe TRBD1 (6 bases). The CDR3 is 16 amino acids. The germline gives CDR1 SGHKS, CDR2 YYEKEE (reference sequence). The V gene lost 1 base and the J gene lost 5 bases, with 16 bases spanning the gap. The CDR3 sequence: CASSLSWGGRHQPQHF. The CDR3 DNA follows: TGTGCCAGCAGCTTGAGTTGGGGGGGCAGGCATCAGCCCCAGCATTTT. The whole variable domain, remainder taken from reference TRBV5-5 and TRBJ1-5, is DAGVTQSPTHLIKTRGQQVTLRCSPISGHKSVSWYQQVLGQGPQFIFQYYEKEERGRGNFPDRFSARQFPNYSSELNVNALLLGDSALYLCASSLSWGGRHQPQHFGDGTRLSIL.

The chain carries TRBV9 and TRBJ2-7; 8 nucleotides agree with TRBD2. J was trimmed by 3 bases and V by 0 bases; bases with no gene match: 8. The germline CDR1 and CDR2 sequences are SGDLS and YYNGEE. The CDR3 sequence is 16 residues long. CDR3 in amino acids: CASSVAGGARYYEQYF. The CDR3 nucleotides read TGTGCCAGCAGCGTAGCGGGGGGGGCGCGGTACTACGAGCAGTACTTC.

The chain carries TRBV27 and TRBJ2-7; 10 positions agree with TRBD1. J lost 7 bases, V lost 5 bases, and 14 bases had no gene match. CDR1 and CDR2 (germline): MNHEY, SMNVEV (reference sequence). The CDR3 runs 16 residues. The CDR3 DNA sequence: TGTGCCAGCAGTCGACGCTCCCCGGGACAGGGGCGGGAGCAGTACTTC. This gives the protein CASSRRSPGQGREQYF.

V and J are TRBV5-4 and TRBJ2-1; D might be TRBD1 (6 bases). The CDR3 spans 18 residues. The germline V and J ends were trimmed by 0 bases and 4 bases, with 20 bases remaining between them. Germline CDR1 SGHNT, CDR2 YYREEE (reference sequence). The CDR3 loop is CASSLGGHRDPGYNEQFF. The CDR3, as DNA: TGTGCCAGCAGCTTGGGGGGGCACCGGGACCCCGGGTACAATGAGCAGTTCTTC.

The chain uses TRBV24-1 and TRBJ1-1, with TRBD1 as a possible D gene (6 bases). The CDR3 is 12 residues long. The V gene lost 10 bases and the J gene lost 8 bases, with 16 bases spanning the gap. CDR1 and CDR2 (germline): KGHDR, SFDVKD. The CDR3 bases are TGTGCCACTAAGGCGGGGGGCGGCGAAGCTTTCTTT. It encodes CATKAGGGEAFF.